The source of this TCR beta chain is a study of T-cell memory formation after mild COVID-19. Study-wide results and caveats: The appearance of some responding clones in pre-infection memory suggested that cross-reactive memory joined. From day 15 to 85, contracting clones were balanced between CD4 and CD8, whereas later expanders leaned toward CD4+.

Trimming removed 6 bases at V and 5 bases at J, with 17 bases between. This CDR3 is 14 amino acids long. Germline CDR1 reads MNHEY; CDR2 reads SVGEGT. Sample barcodes and UMIs were carried by the TCR alpha and TCR beta cDNA libraries that 5'RACE generated with constant-segment primers. TCRdb re-analysed the 5' RACE reads in MiXCR, keeping a single row per CDR3 protein. The sample has 200,000 to 300,000 distinct CDR3 sequences; 8% to 9.5% are singletons. On this clonotype itself: What it binds is not known.

Sequencing was carried out using PBMCs or a T cell subset sorted from them (not recorded which). This rearrangement joins TRBV6-2 or TRBV6-3 to TRBJ2-7; D is undetermined. The sequence was collected from a man between 18 and 29 years old who had mild COVID-19 (a few samples of this study predate the infection). Cell type and time point are not known. The CDR3 region has the DNA TGTGCCAGCAGCCCCAGAGGCCGTGGGGACGAGCAGTACTTC. Protein sequence: CASSPRGRGDEQYF.